This TCR beta chain was sequenced for a study of blood T cell repertoires in COVID-19. The overall study: Samples representing acute and convalescent COVID-19 were sourced from the United States, Italy and Spain. T cells, B-cell-depleted T cells, or PBMCs supplied cDNA or gDNA.

As handled by the study authors: The authors estimated nucleated cell counts from reference gene primer amplification. The assay was immunoSEQ multiplex PCR, and TCRdb's table has in-frame clones only and misses some. V and J calls and clone size are as listed in that table; D and trimming were resolved from the DNA. The top ten clones hold approximately 2.1% of a sample with 220,000 or so clones, roughly 88% of them seen once. V lost 5 bases, J lost 1 base, and 11 bases lay in between. The CDR3 has 14 residues. Germline lookup yields CDR1 SGHTA and CDR2 FQGNSA. Recovery meant two consecutive negative NP/OP PCR tests, professional clearance, or resolved symptoms.

The rearrangement joins TRBV7-2 to TRBJ2-5, with D perhaps TRBD2 (5 bases). Sequencing input: PBMCs or T cells enriched from blood (not recorded which). This TCR came from a woman aged 50 to 60 who had recovered from COVID-19. The CDR3 is CASSPPGSQETQYF. The CDR3 DNA sequence: TGTGCCAGCAGCCCCCCGGGAAGCCAAGAGACCCAGTACTTC.